This TCR beta chain came from a study of CD4 T cells in relation to SARS-CoV-2 and coronaviruses (dated by TCRdb to the early 2020s). Some background on the complete study: In the ViraFEST assay, PBMCs were cultured with antigen for less than 11 days, after which TCR beta CDR3s were sequenced to identify clonal expansions specific to the antigen. The negative reference condition was either a culture with an HIV-1 Nef peptide pool or a culture with no peptide. HLA restriction was mapped for shared crossreactive spike epitopes using patient-derived lymphoblastoid cell lines. Memory CD4+ T cell crossreactivity between SARS-CoV-2 and common cold coronavirus spike proteins was assessed at the TCR clonotype level in the study. The Adaptive Biotechnologies TCR-sequencing kit was used to sequence samples from a few pre-COVID donors and the naive versus memory experiments, while other data came from Illumina-based sequencing. For other donors in the study, expansion assays were sequenced with a different, Illumina-based TCR-beta assay. Here is what the overall study found, with its caveats: Because no donor provided both pre-pandemic and post-infection samples, tracing the source of pre-existing responses was limited. Crossreactive clones showed significantly weaker SARS-CoV-2-driven expansion than monoreactive clones, consistent with antigenic imprinting. Around three fifths of donors had memory CD4+ clonotypes that crossrecognized SARS-CoV-2 and at least one common cold coronavirus spike. Small numbers of patients and of tested TCRs were a limitation of the study. Because the crossreactivity analysis focused on spike protein, crossreactivity against other viral proteins was not assessed.

A word on this clone: The antigen it binds to is not known. The record has no base qualities; no much larger clone is one base away.

CD4+ T cells from unexposed donors were collected before the COVID-19 pandemic (2011-2018). The EasySep CD4+ T cell isolation kit was used to isolate CD4+ T cells once the cultures had run for approximately ten days. As far as cell numbers permitted, CD4+ T cells from unexposed donors were tested for reactivity against SARS-CoV-2 S and N as well as four spike pools from common cold coronaviruses. Each well held 1.5 million to 2 million PBMCs cultured in IMDM containing around 4.9% human AB serum and approximately 9.6 IU/ml IL-2. Half of the culture medium was replaced with fresh IL-2-containing medium on days 3 and 7. In general, every peptide culture condition was set up in three replicate wells. The leukapheresis product for the unexposed donors was obtained through commercial purchase. Ficoll-Paque PLUS gradient centrifugation was used to isolate PBMCs from either whole blood or leukapheresis product. PBMCs were either cryopreserved at -140°C or used fresh in the expansion assay. The QIAamp Micro DNA Kit was used to extract genomic DNA from the CD4+ T cells.

The CDR3 numbers 13 residues from cysteine through phenylalanine. Only CDR3 DNA is held: 39 bases, read in frame from base 1. Trimming removed 7 bases from V and 4 bases from J, leaving 11 bases between the germline ends. The library relied on the immunoSEQ multiplex PCR assay. As for how the authors treated the data: During preprocessing, nonproductive sequences were removed, as were CDR3s that did not start with C, did not end with F or W, or were shorter than 7 amino acids. The MANAFEST web app identified antigen-specific clonotypes based on expansion compared with the reference and other culture wells. To be counted as positive, a clone had to show significant expansion compared with the reference culture, at an FDR below 0.05, in 2 of 3 replicate wells. Positive clones also required significant expansion versus all other tandem wells and an odds ratio above 5. After three terminal residues were trimmed from each end, CDR3 homology was quantified as pairwise Levenshtein distance using the stringdist R package. In TCRdb, the immuneACCESS table is reduced to in-frame sequences with V and J assigned. These tables do not hold every clone; where another copy was compared, an unresolved V gene accounts for under half, and the others remain unexplained. D and trimming were read from the DNA, whereas the V and J calls and clone size are those reported in that table. This sample holds 25,000 or so clones; approximately 78% were observed only once. Jointly, the top ten make up about 15% of the sample.

The rearranged chain carries TRBV12-3 or TRBV12-4 and TRBJ1-5, with TRBD1 as a weak D call on 5 bases. The sample was CD4+ T cells from PBMCs, cultured in vitro. This TCR came from a human donor in good health. The nucleotide sequence is TGTGCCAGCACCGACAGCCCTAATCAGCCCCAGCATTTT. It codes for CASTDSPNQPQHF.